The rows below give T cell receptor beta chains drawn from one sample of a study of technical replicates of blood from a few donors. Assay used: immunoSEQ multiplex PCR; TCRdb lists only in-frame clones, some missing. Found here are tens of thousands of clones, about 91% of them singletons; the top ten hold approximately 4.5%. The specimen was PBMCs. All receptors come from a human donor in good health. Some clones in this sample may be carry-over from other donors' samples. The CDR3 runs from the conserved cysteine through the conserved F or W. Fields, in order: clone size, D gene, J gene, V gene, CDR3 protein, CDR3 DNA. D genes are given only for firm matches. Some rows have no size entry. The others give once, few or many, or a class for an expanded clone.

size: .; D: TRBD2; J: TRBJ2-7; V: TRBV11-2; CDR3: CASSIAGGPSYEQYF; DNA: TGTGCCAGCAGTATAGCGGGAGGGCCGTCCTACGAGCAGTACTTC
size: .; D: .; J: TRBJ2-3; V: TRBV7-2; CDR3: CASSLAARSTDTQYF; DNA: TGTGCCAGCAGCTTAGCGGCTAGGAGCACAGATACGCAGTATTTT
size: .; D: .; J: TRBJ1-2; V: TRBV29-1; CDR3: CSVEEFTGIYGYTF; DNA: TGCAGCGTTGAGGAGTTCACAGGGATCTATGGCTACACCTTC
size: .; D: TRBD2; J: TRBJ2-2; V: TRBV6-5; CDR3: CASSYREGVPGELFF; DNA: TGTGCCAGCAGTTACAGGGAGGGAGTGCCCGGGGAGCTGTTTTTT
size: .; D: .; J: TRBJ1-2; V: TRBV4-1; CDR3: CASSQVSTGLSLNYGYTF; DNA: TGCGCCAGCAGCCAAGTCAGTACAGGGCTCTCCCTGAACTATGGCTACACCTTC
size: .; D: TRBD2; J: TRBJ2-7; V: TRBV5-4; CDR3: CASSPSGTSVHEQYF; DNA: TGTGCCAGCAGCCCATCCGGGACTAGCGTTCACGAGCAGTACTTC
size: .; D: TRBD1; J: TRBJ2-1; V: TRBV11-2; CDR3: CASSLDVGQEQFF; DNA: TGTGCCAGCAGCTTAGACGTGGGACAGGAGCAGTTCTTC
size: .; D: TRBD2; J: TRBJ2-2; V: TRBV7-3; CDR3: CASSSAGGRTGELFF; DNA: TGTGCCAGCAGCTCGGCGGGGGGGAGGACCGGGGAGCTGTTTTTT
size: .; D: .; J: TRBJ1-1; V: TRBV6-6; CDR3: CASILDMNTEAFF; DNA: TGTGCCAGCATCTTGGACATGAACACTGAAGCTTTCTTT
size: .; D: TRBD1; J: TRBJ2-1; V: TRBV25-1; CDR3: CASSENRDRFLYNEQFF; DNA: TGTGCCAGCAGTGAAAATCGGGACAGATTTCTTTACAATGAGCAGTTCTTC
size: .; D: .; J: TRBJ2-3; V: TRBV4-3; CDR3: CASSHYTQYF; DNA: TGCGCCAGCAGCCACTATACGCAGTATTTT
size: once; D: .; J: TRBJ1-2; V: TRBV2; CDR3: CASRRVTRFSNYGYTF; DNA: TGTGCCAGCAGACGAGTGACTCGTTTTTCTAACTATGGCTACACCTTC
size: .; D: .; J: TRBJ2-1; V: TRBV7-9; CDR3: CASSPRGVDEQFF; DNA: TGTGCCAGCAGCCCCAGGGGGGTCGATGAGCAGTTCTTC
size: .; D: TRBD2; J: TRBJ2-4; V: TRBV5-1; CDR3: CASSLASGDIQYF; DNA: TGCGCCAGCAGCCTGGCTAGCGGGGACATTCAGTACTTC
size: .; D: TRBD2; J: TRBJ2-7; V: TRBV9; CDR3: CASSVGASGSYEQYF; DNA: TGTGCCAGCAGCGTAGGCGCTAGCGGGTCGTACGAGCAGTACTTC
size: .; D: TRBD2; J: TRBJ2-5; V: TRBV6-6; CDR3: CASTFSGGAAETQYF; DNA: TGTGCCAGCACCTTCAGCGGGGGGGCGGCGGAGACCCAGTACTTC
size: .; D: TRBD1; J: TRBJ2-7; V: TRBV5-1; CDR3: CASSLRQGGPEQYF; DNA: TGCGCCAGCAGCTTGCGACAGGGCGGGCCCGAGCAGTACTTC
size: .; D: TRBD1; J: TRBJ1-4; V: TRBV28; CDR3: CASSFHRGATNEKLFF; DNA: TGTGCCAGCAGTTTCCACAGGGGGGCTACTAATGAAAAACTGTTTTTT
size: .; D: TRBD2; J: TRBJ2-1; V: TRBV18; CDR3: CASSPLTGGPNEQFF; DNA: TGTGCCAGCTCACCCCTGACGGGGGGGCCAAATGAGCAGTTCTTC
size: .; D: TRBD2; J: TRBJ2-7; V: TRBV4-1; CDR3: CASSQDPAGGYEQYF; DNA: TGCGCCAGCAGCCAAGACCCAGCGGGAGGGTACGAGCAGTACTTC
size: few; D: .; J: TRBJ1-4; V: TRBV7-7; CDR3: CASSLVRGEKLFF; DNA: TGTGCCAGCAGCTTAGTCCGGGGTGAAAAACTGTTTTTT
size: .; D: TRBD1; J: TRBJ1-1; V: TRBV4-2; CDR3: CASSQAGGLSTEAFF; DNA: TGTGCCAGCAGCCAAGCAGGGGGGTTGAGCACTGAAGCTTTCTTT
size: .; D: TRBD1; J: TRBJ1-2; V: TRBV27; CDR3: CASRLTGVNFGYTF; DNA: TGTGCCAGCAGGTTAACAGGGGTTAATTTTGGCTACACCTTC
size: .; D: TRBD2; J: TRBJ2-5; V: TRBV29-1; CDR3: CSVNGLAGHQETQYF; DNA: TGCAGCGTTAACGGACTAGCGGGACACCAAGAGACCCAGTACTTC